This TCR beta chain was captured by sequencing in a study of shared clonotypes between healthy human individuals. V lost 2 bases and J lost 8; bases outside the gene matches: 7. Germline CDR1 MNHEY, CDR2 SMNVEV (reference sequence). The CDR3 spans 15 residues. This clone showed up just once. TCRdb's copy holds only in-frame clones and misses some; the assay was immunoSEQ multiplex PCR. The repertoire holds 660,000 or so clones, 90% to 97% seen once, with 0.11% in the top ten. As defined, naive CD8 cells were CD45RO-negative and positively selected for CCR7, with terminally differentiated effector memory CD45RA+ cells excluded.

The receptor's source is a woman aged 30 to 39 in good health. Input material: naive CD8+ T cells sorted from blood. The rearrangement uses TRBV27 and TRBJ1-4, with 8 bases matching TRBD1. In nucleotides, the CDR3 is TGTGCCAGCAGTTTAGGGTCAGGGGGCTTCGAAAAACTGTTTTTT. Residues: CASSLGSGGFEKLFF.